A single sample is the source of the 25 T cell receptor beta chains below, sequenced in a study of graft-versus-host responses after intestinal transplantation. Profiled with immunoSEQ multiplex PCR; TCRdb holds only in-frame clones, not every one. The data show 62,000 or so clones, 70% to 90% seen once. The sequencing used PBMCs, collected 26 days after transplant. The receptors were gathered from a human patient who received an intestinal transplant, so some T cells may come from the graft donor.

Here the CDR3 reads CASRLGIGVTGELFF. CDR3 bases: TGTGCCAGTAGATTAGGTATAGGGGTTACCGGGGAGCTGTTTTTT. The gene calls are TRBV19 and TRBJ2-2; weak D call: TRBD1 (5 bases). Trimming removed 6 bases from V and 5 bases from J, with 16 bases in between. The CDR3 runs 15 residues. Germline lookup yields CDR1 LNHDA and CDR2 SQIVND (reference sequence). The entire variable domain, with the rest obtained from reference TRBV19 and TRBJ2-2, is as follows: DGGITQSPKYLFRKEGQNVTLSCEQNLNHDAMYWYRQDPGQGLRLIYYSQIVNDFQKGDIAEGYSVSREKKESFPLTVTSAQKNPTAFYLCASRLGIGVTGELFFGEGSRLTVL.

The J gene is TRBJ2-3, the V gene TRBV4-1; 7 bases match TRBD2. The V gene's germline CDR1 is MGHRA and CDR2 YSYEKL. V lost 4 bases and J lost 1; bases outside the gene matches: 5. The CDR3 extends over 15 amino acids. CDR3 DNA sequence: TGCGCCAGCAGCCTGTACAGCGGGGGCACAGATACGCAGTATTTT. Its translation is CASSLYSGGTDTQYF.

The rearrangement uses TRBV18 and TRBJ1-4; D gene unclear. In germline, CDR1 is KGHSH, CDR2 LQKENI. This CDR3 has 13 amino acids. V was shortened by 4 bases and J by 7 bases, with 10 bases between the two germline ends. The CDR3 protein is CASSLFSGEKLFF. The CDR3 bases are TGTGCCAGCTCACTTTTTAGTGGTGAAAAACTGTTTTTT.

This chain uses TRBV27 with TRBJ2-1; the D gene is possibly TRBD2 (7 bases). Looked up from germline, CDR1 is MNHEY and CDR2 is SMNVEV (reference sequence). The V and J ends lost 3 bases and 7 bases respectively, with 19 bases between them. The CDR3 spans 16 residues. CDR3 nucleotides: TGTGCCAGCAGTTTTAGGGGGGGGCCCCTTTGGAATGAGCAGTTCTTC. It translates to CASSFRGGPLWNEQFF.

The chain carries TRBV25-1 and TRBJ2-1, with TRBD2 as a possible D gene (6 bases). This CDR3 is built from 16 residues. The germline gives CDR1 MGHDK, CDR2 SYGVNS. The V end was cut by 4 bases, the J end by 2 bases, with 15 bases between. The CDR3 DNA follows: TGTGCCAGCAGTGGTCCTACTAGCCTTGCCTACAATGAGCAGTTCTTC. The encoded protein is CASSGPTSLAYNEQFF.

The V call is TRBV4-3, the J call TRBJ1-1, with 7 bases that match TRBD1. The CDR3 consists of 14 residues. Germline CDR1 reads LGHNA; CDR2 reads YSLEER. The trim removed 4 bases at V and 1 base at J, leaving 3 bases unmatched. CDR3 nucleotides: TGCGCCAGCAGCCCCGGGACAGAGAACACTGAAGCTTTCTTT. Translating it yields CASSPGTENTEAFF.

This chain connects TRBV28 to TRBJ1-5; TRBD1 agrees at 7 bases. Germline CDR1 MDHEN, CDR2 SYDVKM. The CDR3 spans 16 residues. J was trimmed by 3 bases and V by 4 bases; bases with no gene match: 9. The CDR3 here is CASSSHRGGTNQPQHF. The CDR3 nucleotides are TGTGCCAGCAGTTCCCACAGGGGCGGCACCAATCAGCCCCAGCATTTT. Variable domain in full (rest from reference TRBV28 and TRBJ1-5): DVKVTQSSRYLVKRTGEKVFLECVQDMDHENMFWYRQDPGLGLRLIYFSYDVKMKEKGDIPEGYSVSREKKERFSLILESASTNQTSMYLCASSSHRGGTNQPQHFGDGTRLSIL.

The CDR3 nucleotides are TGTGCCAGCAGTGCGGAGATCTACGAGCAGTACTTC. Translation: CASSAEIYEQYF. This rearrangement joins TRBV2 to TRBJ2-7; D remains unclear. Per germline, CDR1 SNHLY and CDR2 FYNNEI. The V end lost 4 bases, the J end lost 3 bases, and 7 bases lay between the germline ends. This CDR3 region has 12 residues.

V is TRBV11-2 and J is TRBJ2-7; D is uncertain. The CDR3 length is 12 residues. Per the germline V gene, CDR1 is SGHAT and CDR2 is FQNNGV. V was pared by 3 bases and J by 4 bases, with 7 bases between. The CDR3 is CASSLGSYEQYF. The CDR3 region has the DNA TGTGCCAGCAGCTTGGGCAGTTACGAGCAGTACTTC.

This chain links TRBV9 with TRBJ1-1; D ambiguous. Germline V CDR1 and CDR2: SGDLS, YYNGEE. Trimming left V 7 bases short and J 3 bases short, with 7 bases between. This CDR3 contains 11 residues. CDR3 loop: CASPPDTEAFF. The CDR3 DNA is TGTGCCAGCCCCCCAGACACTGAAGCTTTCTTT.

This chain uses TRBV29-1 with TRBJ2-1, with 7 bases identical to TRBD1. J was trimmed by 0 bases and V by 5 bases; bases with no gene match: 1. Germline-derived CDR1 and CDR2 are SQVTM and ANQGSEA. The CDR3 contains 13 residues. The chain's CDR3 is CSVRDSSYNEQFF. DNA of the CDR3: TGCAGCGTTCGGGACAGCTCCTACAATGAGCAGTTCTTC.

The chain's CDR3 is CASSDSTSGGADTQYF. The DNA for the CDR3 is TGTGCCAGCAGTGACTCGACTAGCGGGGGGGCAGATACGCAGTATTTT. The chain joins TRBV6-4 to TRBJ2-3; 14 bases are a match to TRBD2. Germline-derived CDR1 and CDR2 are MRHNA and SNTAGT. The length of the CDR3 is 16 residues. The junction had 0 bases not matched to a gene; V was cut back by 0 bases and J by 4 bases.

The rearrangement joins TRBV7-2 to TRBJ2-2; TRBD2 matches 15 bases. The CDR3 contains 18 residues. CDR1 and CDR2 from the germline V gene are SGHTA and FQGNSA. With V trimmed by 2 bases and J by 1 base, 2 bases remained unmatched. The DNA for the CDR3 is TGTGCCAGCAGCTTAATGGGACTAGCGGGGGGGAACACCGGGGAGCTGTTTTTT. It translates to CASSLMGLAGGNTGELFF.

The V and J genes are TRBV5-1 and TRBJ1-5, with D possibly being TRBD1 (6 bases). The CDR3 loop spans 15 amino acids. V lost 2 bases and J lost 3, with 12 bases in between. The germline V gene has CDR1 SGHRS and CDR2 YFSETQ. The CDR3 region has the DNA TGCGCCAGCAGCTTAGGAGACAGGACCAATCAGCCCCAGCATTTT. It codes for CASSLGDRTNQPQHF.

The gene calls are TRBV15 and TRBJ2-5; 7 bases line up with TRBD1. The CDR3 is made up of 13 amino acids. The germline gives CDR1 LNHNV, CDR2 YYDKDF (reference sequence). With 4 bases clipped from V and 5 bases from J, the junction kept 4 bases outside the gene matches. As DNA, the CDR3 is TGTGCCACCAGCAAGGGGGCGCGGGAGACCCAGTACTTC. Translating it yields CATSKGARETQYF.

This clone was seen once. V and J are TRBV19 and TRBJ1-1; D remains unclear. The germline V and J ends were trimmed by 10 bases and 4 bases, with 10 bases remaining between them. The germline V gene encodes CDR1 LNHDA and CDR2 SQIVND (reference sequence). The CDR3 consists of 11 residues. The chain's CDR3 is CAIATGTEAFF. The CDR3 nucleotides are TGTGCCATCGCCACCGGCACTGAAGCTTTCTTT.

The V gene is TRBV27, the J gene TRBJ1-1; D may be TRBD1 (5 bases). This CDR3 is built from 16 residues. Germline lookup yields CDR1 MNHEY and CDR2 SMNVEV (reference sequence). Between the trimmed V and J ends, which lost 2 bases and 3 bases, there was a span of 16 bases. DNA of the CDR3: TGTGCCAGCAGTTTAGGCCCAGGGCGATGGGACACTGAAGCTTTCTTT. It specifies CASSLGPGRWDTEAFF.

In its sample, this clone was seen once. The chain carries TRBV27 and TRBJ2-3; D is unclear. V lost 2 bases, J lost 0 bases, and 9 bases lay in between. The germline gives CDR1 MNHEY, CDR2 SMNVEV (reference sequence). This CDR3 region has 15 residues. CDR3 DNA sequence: TGTGCCAGCAGTTTAGGTCTCACTAGCACAGATACGCAGTATTTT. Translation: CASSLGLTSTDTQYF.

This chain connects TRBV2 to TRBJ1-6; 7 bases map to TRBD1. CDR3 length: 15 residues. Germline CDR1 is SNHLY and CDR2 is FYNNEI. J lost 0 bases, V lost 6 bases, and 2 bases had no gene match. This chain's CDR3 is CASRRDSSYNSPLHF. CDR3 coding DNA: TGTGCCAGCAGACGGGACAGCTCCTATAATTCACCCCTCCACTTT.

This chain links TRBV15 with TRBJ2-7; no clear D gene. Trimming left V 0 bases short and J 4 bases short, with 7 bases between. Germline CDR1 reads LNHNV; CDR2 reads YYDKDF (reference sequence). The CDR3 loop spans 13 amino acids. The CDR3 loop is CATSRDLAYEQYF. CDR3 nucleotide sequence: TGTGCCACCAGCAGAGACCTTGCGTACGAGCAGTACTTC.

Written as DNA, the CDR3 is TGTGCCAGTAGTGTCAAGACAGCGAGTGAACACTATGGCTACACCTTC. Protein product: CASSVKTASEHYGYTF. This chain uses TRBV19 with TRBJ1-2; D is perhaps TRBD1 (5 bases). The CDR3 runs 16 residues. V dropped 5 bases and J dropped 3 bases, with 19 bases sitting between them. In germline, CDR1 is LNHDA, CDR2 SQIVND (reference sequence).

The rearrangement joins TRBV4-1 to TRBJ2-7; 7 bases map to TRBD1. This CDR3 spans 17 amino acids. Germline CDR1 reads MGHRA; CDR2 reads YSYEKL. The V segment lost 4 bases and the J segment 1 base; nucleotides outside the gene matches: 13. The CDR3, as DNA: TGCGCCAGCAGCCCCGGACAGGCGTACTCAATATCCTACGAGCAGTACTTC. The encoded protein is CASSPGQAYSISYEQYF.

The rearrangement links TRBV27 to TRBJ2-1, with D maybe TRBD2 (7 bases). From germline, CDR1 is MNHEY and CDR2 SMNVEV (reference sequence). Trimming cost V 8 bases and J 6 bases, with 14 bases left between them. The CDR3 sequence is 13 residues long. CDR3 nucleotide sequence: TGTGCCAGCCGCTTAGGGGGGGGCAATGAGCAGTTCTTC. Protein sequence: CASRLGGGNEQFF.

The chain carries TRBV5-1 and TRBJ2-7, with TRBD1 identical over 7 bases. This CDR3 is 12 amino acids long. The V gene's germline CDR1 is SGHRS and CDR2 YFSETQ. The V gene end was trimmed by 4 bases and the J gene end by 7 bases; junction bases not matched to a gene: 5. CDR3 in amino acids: CASSPTGVEQYV. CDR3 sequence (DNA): TGCGCCAGCAGCCCCACAGGGGTTGAGCAGTACGTC.

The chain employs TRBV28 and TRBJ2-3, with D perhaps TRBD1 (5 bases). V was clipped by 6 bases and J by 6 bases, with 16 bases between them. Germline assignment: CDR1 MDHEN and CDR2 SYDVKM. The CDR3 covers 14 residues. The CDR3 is CASSPWQGADTQYF. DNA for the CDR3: TGTGCCAGCAGCCCCTGGCAGGGTGCGGATACGCAGTATTTT.